Reported below is one T cell receptor beta chain. The antigen it binds to is not known. The input lacks base qualities; no much larger clone sits a single base away. This record belongs to a study of beta chain features in type 1 diabetes (dated by TCRdb to the late 2010s). Regarding the research as a whole: Patients and healthy donors did not differ in mean age, gender distribution, total cell number or subset yield. Regulatory and stem cell-like memory subsets were obtained from only 8 patients and about eight healthy donors, while naive and central memory subsets were obtained from all 30 or so donors. In the study, TCRB repertoires of sorted circulating CD4+ T cell subsets from recently diagnosed type 1 diabetes patients were compared with those of matched healthy donors. A total of under 140,000,000 sorted cells were examined across all samples, and the number of cells per subset was strongly correlated with RNA yield.

A single peripheral blood draw of roughly 0.11 L on average was collected from each donor into heparinised tubes. A BD FACSAria II and a panel including CD45RO, CCR7, CD25, CD127, CD95 and CD27 were used to sort naive, central memory, regulatory and stem cell-like memory CD4+ T cells. All sorted populations exceeded 95% purity. PBMCs were isolated right away by Lymphoprep density gradient centrifugation and were stained directly, without culture. Samples were stained and sorted in pairs, with one healthy donor and one patient per experiment, so that batch effects were minimized. The paper's findings and limits, for the study overall: A moderate but significant shortening of TCRB CDR3 length was observed in type 1 diabetes patients in all four CD4+ subsets. The naive, central memory and regulatory TCRB repertoires appeared to resemble one another more closely among patients than among healthy donors. Because cDNA was sequenced instead of genomic DNA, highly expressing activated cells could be over-represented, though the groups showed no difference in activation or CD3 levels. Only small numbers of individuals were included in the HLA sub-analyses, which left unresolved whether HLA type had any influence on TCRB rearrangement. At VDJ recombination sites, type 1 diabetes patients had fewer insertions and more deleted nucleotides, which implies abnormalities in thymic rearrangement. PCR might favor shorter templates, but patient and control samples were amplified and corrected together, so any skew would affect both groups equally.

The entire isolated RNA was reverse transcribed using the High Capacity cDNA Reverse Transcription Kit, and thus expressed TCRB transcripts were sequenced. Naive, central memory and regulatory T cell samples underwent deep immunoSEQ sequencing, averaging around 3.7 million total reads per sample. Sorted cells were lysed in RLT buffer and RNA was extracted with DNase-treated RNeasy Micro or Mini kits, depending on cell number. To prevent cross-contamination, every cell subset was processed on its own, while patient and healthy donor samples were processed together. The immunoSEQ multiplex PCR was used to amplify TCRB sequences from cDNA, generating 87-bp fragments that spanned the CDR3 region. Amplicons were sequenced on the Illumina HiSeq platform. On the authors' methods: Synthetic template baselines were used to correct PCR bias computationally, reads within Hamming distance 2 were collapsed together, and singletons that could not be merged were discarded. Reads were aligned to IMGT to assign V, D and J genes, CDR3 length, and insertions or deletions at six rearrangement sites. Clonotype counts were normalized to sorted cell number within each subset before computing true diversity and Gini coefficients with the tcR R package. Repertoire sharing was quantified using the overlap coefficient calculated on TCRB nucleotide sequences. Sourced from immuneACCESS, this table was stored by TCRdb with only in-frame sequences that have V and J called. A share of the clones is absent; for the studies checked, an unresolved V gene accounts for under half, and the remainder has no known explanation. V, J and clone size are taken as reported in that table, and D and trimming were inferred from the DNA itself. This sample is represented by some 150,000 clones; 9.7% of them were singletons. The ten most abundant clones make up about 0.6% of the sample.

CDR1 and CDR2 are drawn from the germline V gene (reference sequence): WNHNN, SYGVQD. Ends trimmed: V by 5 bases, J by 3 bases; bases unmatched to a gene: 13. Its CDR3 holds 16 amino acids, cysteine through phenylalanine. Only CDR3 DNA is held: 48 bases, read in frame from base 1. The sequence joins TRBV10-1 to TRBJ2-7; 7 bases in between match TRBD1. What was sequenced was central memory CD4+ T cells from blood. The receptor was derived from a woman between 40 and 55 years old in good health. The sequenced DNA: TGCGCCAGCAGTACAGAGGCCCCTCAGGGGGTCTACGAGCAGTACTTC. It translates as CASSTEAPQGVYEQYF.